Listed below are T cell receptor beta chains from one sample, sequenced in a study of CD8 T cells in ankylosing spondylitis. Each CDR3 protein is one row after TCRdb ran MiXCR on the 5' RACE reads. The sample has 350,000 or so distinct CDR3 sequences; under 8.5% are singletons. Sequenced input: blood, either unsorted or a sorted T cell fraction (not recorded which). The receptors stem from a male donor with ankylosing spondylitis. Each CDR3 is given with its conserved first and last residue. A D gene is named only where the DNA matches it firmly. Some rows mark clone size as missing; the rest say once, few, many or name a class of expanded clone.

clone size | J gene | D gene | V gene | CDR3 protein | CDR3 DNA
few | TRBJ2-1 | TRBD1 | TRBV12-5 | CASGFPGQGADNEQFF | TGTGCTAGTGGTTTTCCCGGACAGGGGGCTGACAATGAGCAGTTCTTC
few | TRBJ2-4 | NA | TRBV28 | CASSLAGAGVQNIQYF | TGTGCCAGCAGTTTAGCGGGGGCCGGGGTCCAAAACATTCAGTACTTC
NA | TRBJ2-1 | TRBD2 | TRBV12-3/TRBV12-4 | CASSETSGSDEQFF | TGTGCCAGCAGCGAGACTAGCGGGAGCGATGAGCAGTTCTTC
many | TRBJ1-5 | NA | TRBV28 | CASSLAGWGQPQHF | TGTGCCAGCAGTTTAGCAGGGTGGGGGCAGCCCCAGCATTTT
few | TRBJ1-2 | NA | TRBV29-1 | CSVVPGWADYGYTF | TGCAGCGTTGTCCCAGGTTGGGCAGACTATGGCTACACCTTC
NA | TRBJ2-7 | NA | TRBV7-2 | CASSFADSEQYF | TGTGCCAGCAGCTTCGCGGACAGCGAACAGTACTTC
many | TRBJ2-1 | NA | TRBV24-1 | CATSVNRGRGYNEQFF | TGTGCCACCAGTGTAAATCGGGGGCGAGGGTACAATGAGCAGTTCTTC
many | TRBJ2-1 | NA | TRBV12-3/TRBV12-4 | CASTVSSYNEQFF | TGTGCCAGCACGGTAAGCTCCTACAATGAGCAGTTCTTC
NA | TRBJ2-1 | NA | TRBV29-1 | CSVQPGSYNEQFF | TGCAGCGTTCAGCCTGGCTCCTACAATGAGCAGTTCTTC
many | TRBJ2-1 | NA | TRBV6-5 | CASSYNGNPSYNEQFF | TGTGCCAGCAGTTACAACGGAAACCCCTCCTACAATGAGCAGTTCTTC
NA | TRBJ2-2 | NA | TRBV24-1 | CATSERTNTGELFF | TGTGCCACCAGTGAGCGAACGAACACCGGGGAGCTGTTTTTT
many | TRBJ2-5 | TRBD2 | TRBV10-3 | CAIGTSQETQYF | TGTGCCATCGGGACTAGCCAAGAGACCCAGTACTTC
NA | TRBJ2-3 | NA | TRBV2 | CASTRLYRAPSTDTQYF | TGTGCCAGCACCAGGCTATACAGGGCCCCTTCCACAGATACGCAGTATTTT
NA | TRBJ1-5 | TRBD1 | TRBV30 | CAWSVRDRGDQPQHF | TGTGCCTGGAGTGTACGGGACAGGGGTGATCAGCCCCAGCATTTT
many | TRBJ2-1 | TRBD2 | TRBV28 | CASRPSRGLPNEQFF | TGTGCCAGCAGGCCGAGCCGGGGACTACCCAATGAGCAGTTCTTC
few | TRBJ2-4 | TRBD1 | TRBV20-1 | CSAFVRDRGLAKNIQYF | TGCAGTGCTTTTGTCCGGGACAGAGGGCTAGCCAAAAACATTCAGTACTTC
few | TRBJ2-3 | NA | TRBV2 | CASSEDRGTDTQYF | TGTGCCAGCAGTGAGGACAGAGGCACAGATACGCAGTATTTT
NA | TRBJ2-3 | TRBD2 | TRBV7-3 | CASSALGLAGGLGHTDTQYF | TGTGCCAGCAGCGCCCTGGGACTAGCGGGAGGGCTTGGACACACAGATACGCAGTATTTT
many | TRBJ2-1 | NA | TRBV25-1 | CASSTSFGTKGNEQFF | TGTGCCAGCAGCACCTCGTTCGGGACCAAAGGGAATGAGCAGTTCTTC
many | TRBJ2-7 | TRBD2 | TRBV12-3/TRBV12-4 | CASRGLAATYEQYF | TGTGCCAGCAGGGGACTAGCGGCTACCTACGAGCAGTACTTC
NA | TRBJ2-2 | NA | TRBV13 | CASSLNHRELFF | TGTGCCAGCAGCCTAAACCACAGGGAGCTGTTTTTT
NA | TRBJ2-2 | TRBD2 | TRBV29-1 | CSATLAGVGELFF | TGCAGCGCTACACTAGCGGGAGTGGGGGAGCTGTTTTTT
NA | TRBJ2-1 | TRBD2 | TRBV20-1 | CSARAPAGVLYNEQFF | TGCAGTGCTAGGGCCCCGGCGGGAGTGCTGTACAATGAGCAGTTCTTC
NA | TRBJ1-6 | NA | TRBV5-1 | CASRLVGQNSPLHF | TGCGCCAGCAGACTGGTTGGTCAGAATTCACCCCTCCACTTT
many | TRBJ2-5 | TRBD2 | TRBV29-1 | CSVGGSGETQYF | TGCAGCGTTGGCGGGAGCGGAGAGACCCAGTACTTC
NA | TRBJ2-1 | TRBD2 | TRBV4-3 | CASSQDPHRVAGGPYNEQFF | TGCGCCAGCAGCCAAGATCCCCATCGGGTAGCGGGGGGGCCCTACAATGAGCAGTTCTTC
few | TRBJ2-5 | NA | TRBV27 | CASSLPPGVQETQYF | TGTGCCAGCAGTTTACCCCCTGGGGTTCAAGAGACCCAGTACTTC
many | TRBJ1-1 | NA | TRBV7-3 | CASSLSQVLGTEAFF | TGTGCCAGCAGCTTAAGCCAGGTGTTGGGCACTGAAGCTTTCTTT
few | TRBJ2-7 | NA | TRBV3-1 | CASSQGAGAYEQYF | TGTGCCAGCAGCCAAGGAGCAGGGGCCTACGAGCAGTACTTC
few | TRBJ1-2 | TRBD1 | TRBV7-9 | CASSLPRTGSYGYTF | TGTGCCAGCAGCTTACCCCGGACAGGGTCCTATGGCTACACCTTC
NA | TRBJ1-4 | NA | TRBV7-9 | CASTHERGELFF | TGTGCCAGCACCCACGAGCGAGGGGAACTGTTTTTT
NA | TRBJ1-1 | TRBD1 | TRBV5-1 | CASSLGQGWTEAFF | TGCGCCAGCAGCCTCGGACAGGGATGGACTGAAGCTTTCTTT
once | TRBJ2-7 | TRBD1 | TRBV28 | CASSEIQGAPDEQYF | TGTGCCAGCAGTGAGATACAGGGGGCGCCCGACGAGCAGTACTTC
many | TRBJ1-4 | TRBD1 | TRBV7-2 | CASRDRVGEKLFF | TGTGCCAGCAGGGACAGGGTAGGAGAAAAACTGTTTTTT
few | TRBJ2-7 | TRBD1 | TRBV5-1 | CASSLAPGQAGDEQYF | TGCGCCAGCAGCTTGGCCCCAGGACAGGCCGGCGACGAGCAGTACTTC
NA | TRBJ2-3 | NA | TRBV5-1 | CASSLGHRISTDTQYF | TGCGCCAGCAGCTTGGGGCATCGGATTAGCACAGATACGCAGTATTTT
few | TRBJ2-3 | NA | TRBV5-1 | CASSLNEDTQYF | TGCGCCAGCAGCTTGAACGAGGATACGCAGTATTTT